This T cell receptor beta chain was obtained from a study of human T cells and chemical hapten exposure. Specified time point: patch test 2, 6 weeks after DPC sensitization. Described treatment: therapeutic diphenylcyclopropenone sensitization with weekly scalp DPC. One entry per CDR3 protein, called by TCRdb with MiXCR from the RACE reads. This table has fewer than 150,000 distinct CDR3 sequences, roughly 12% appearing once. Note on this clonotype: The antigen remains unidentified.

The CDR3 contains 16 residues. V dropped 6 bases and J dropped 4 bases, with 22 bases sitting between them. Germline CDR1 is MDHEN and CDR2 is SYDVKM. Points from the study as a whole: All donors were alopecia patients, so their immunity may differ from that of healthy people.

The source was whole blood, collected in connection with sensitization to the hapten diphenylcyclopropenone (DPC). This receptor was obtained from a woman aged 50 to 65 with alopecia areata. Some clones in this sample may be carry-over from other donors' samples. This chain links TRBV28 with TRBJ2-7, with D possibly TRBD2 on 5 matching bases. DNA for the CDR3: TGTGCCAGCAGGATAGGAGGAGTTTCGGATCAGTACGAGCAGTACTTC. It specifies CASRIGGVSDQYEQYF. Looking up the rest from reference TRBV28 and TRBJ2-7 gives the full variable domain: DVKVTQSSRYLVKRTGEKVFLECVQDMDHENMFWYRQDPGLGLRLIYFSYDVKMKEKGDIPEGYSVSREKKERFSLILESASTNQTSMYLCASRIGGVSDQYEQYFGPGTRLTVT.